The T cell receptor beta chain described here comes from a study of early T cells in non-severe SARS-CoV-2 infection (TCRdb year 2021). About the full investigation: Because TCR sequencing was done on bulk RNA from unsorted whole blood, the alpha and beta chains could not be paired. The paper as a whole reports these results and caveats: VDJdb matching was skewed toward anti-spike CD8 responses and likely underestimated virus-specific expansions, missing private and CD4 specificities.

Set within a cohort of healthcare workers in London, UK, this nested case-control study involved weekly PCR testing of nasopharyngeal swabs along with blood sampling. Healthcare workers were enrolled in the week of the UK lockdown, from 23 to 31 March 2020, and were followed every week for up to roughly 15 weeks. Library preparation was by 5' RACE. The instrument was a NextSeq 500. To correct for sequencing error and PCR bias, the TCR library protocol tagged individual cDNA molecules with unique molecular identifiers. Both TCR alpha and beta chains were sequenced, and tight co-correlation was observed between alpha and beta sequence abundances in each sample. The authors processed their data as follows. Decombinator V4 was used to annotate the V gene, J gene and CDR3 of the TCR sequences. Expanded TCRs were defined as changing significantly between any two time points under a Poisson model with p below 0.0001. TCR abundances were normalised to the total number of TCRs sequenced per sample and expressed as counts per million. VDJdb, accessed on 1 November 2021, was searched for TCRs annotated for CMV, EBV and SARS-CoV-2, and TCRs annotated for more than one antigen were excluded. TCRdb handled the public reads itself, with Q25 trimming in fastp and clone calling in MiXCR, and kept productive beta chains. Records with the same CDR3 protein are collapsed into one entry carrying the most frequent genes and DNA. These V and J calls originate from TCRdb's pipeline instead of the authors' own analysis. Counted in this sample were 40,000 or so distinct CDR3 sequences; about 8% of them appeared once. Clones ranked in the top ten supply under 15% of the sample.

This clonotype was detected a few times. Its antigen is unknown. No much larger clonotype is one base removed from it; base qualities were not supplied. Sequenced material: whole blood, taken at baseline. The sequence was obtained from an adult who was a healthcare worker with PCR-confirmed SARS-CoV-2 infection or an uninfected control (not recorded which).

The bases read TGTGCCAGCAGTGACTCCAACACAGATACGCAGTATTTT. Its protein product is CASSDSNTDTQYF. The rearranged segments are TRBV6-4 and TRBJ2-3; no D segment can be confidently identified. V is shortened by 0 bases, J by 2 bases, and the region joining them spans 3 bases. The cysteine opens and the phenylalanine closes a CDR3 of 13 amino acids. Just the 39-base CDR3 DNA is kept, in frame starting at base 1. The germline V gene gives CDR1 as MRHNA and CDR2 as SNTAGT.